The 10 T cell receptor beta chains below come from one sample, sequenced in a study of a mutant IDH1 vaccine in newly diagnosed glioma listed by TCRdb under 2021. Receptor libraries were prepared by the immunoSEQ multiplex PCR assay. TCRdb carries this immuneACCESS record with in-frame sequences only. Its versions omit some clonotypes, under half of them owing to an unresolved V gene in the studies checked, with the rest unexplained. This sample gives about 70,000 clones in total; around 80% of them show up just once. The ten most abundant clones make up over 4% of the sample. Taken with the paper, the label for time point translates to: baseline, week 1 (first vaccination visit). What this sample's treatment or condition label stands for: pre-vaccination baseline after standard-of-care therapy. The sequences come from peripheral blood mononuclear cells (PBMCs), collected from a glioma patient treated with radiotherapy, temozolomide or both. Source of these receptors: a woman under 30 with glioma. Some clones in this sample may be carry-over from other donors' samples.

The CDR3 here is CASSQGHEAFF. The CDR3 DNA follows: TGTGCCAGCAGCCAAGGACACGAAGCTTTCTTT. This chain links TRBV7-2 with TRBJ1-1, with D maybe TRBD1 (5 bases). CDR1 and CDR2 from the germline V gene are SGHTA and FQGNSA. V was shortened by 5 bases and J by 8 bases, with 9 bases between the two germline ends. This CDR3 is built from 11 residues. Using reference TRBV7-2 and TRBJ1-1 for the parts outside the CDR3, the full variable domain is GAGVSQSPSNKVTEKGKDVELRCDPISGHTALYWYRQSLGQGLEFLIYFQGNSAPDKSGLPSDRFSAERTGGSVSTLTIQRTQQEDSAVYLCASSQGHEAFFGQGTRLTVV.

The CDR3 nucleotides read TGTGCCAGCTCCCGGGCGGGACAGGGCCACGAGCAGTACTTC. It is translated as CASSRAGQGHEQYF. The chain carries TRBV7-3 and TRBJ2-7; 9 bases are a match to TRBD1. This CDR3 is built from 14 residues. The germline V gene encodes CDR1 SGHTA and CDR2 FQGTGA. V was clipped by 8 bases and J by 5 bases; unmatched bases: 10. Looking up the rest from reference TRBV7-3 and TRBJ2-7 gives the full variable domain: GAGVSQTPSNKVTEKGKYVELRCDPISGHTALYWYRQSLGQGPEFLIYFQGTGAADDSGLPNDRFFAVRPEGSVSTLKIQRTERGDSAVYLCASSRAGQGHEQYFGPGTRLTVT.

This clone was recorded only once. This chain links TRBV5-5 with TRBJ1-1, with TRBD1 as a possible D gene (6 bases). Germline loops: CDR1 SGHKS, CDR2 YYEKEE (reference sequence). The CDR3 extends over 17 amino acids. V lost 0 bases, J lost 0 bases, and 15 bases lay in between. In nucleotides, the CDR3 is TGTGCCAGCAGCTTGGTGGGGGGGGCTAACATGAACACTGAAGCTTTCTTT. Protein sequence: CASSLVGGANMNTEAFF.

V is TRBV12-1 and J is TRBJ2-2; TRBD2 is the table's D call and was not checked against the DNA. TRBV12-1 is recorded as a pseudogene. The CDR3 has 15 residues. The CDR3 bases are TGTGCCAGCAGCGCCCGGGGGAGAGCGGCCGGGGAGCTGTTTTTT. Protein: CASSARGRAAGELFF.

The chain combines TRBV6-8 with TRBJ2-2, with 10 bases that match TRBD2. Looked up from germline, CDR1 is MNHGY and CDR2 is SAAAGT. The CDR3 runs to 14 residues. The V gene end was trimmed by 10 bases and the J gene end by 3 bases; junction bases not matched to a gene: 5. CDR3 loop: CATLAGVDTGELFF. The CDR3 DNA follows: TGTGCCACGCTAGCGGGAGTAGACACCGGGGAGCTGTTTTTT.

This chain uses TRBV29-1 with TRBJ2-7; the D is unclear. The germline V and J ends were trimmed by 2 bases and 1 base, with 3 bases remaining between them. Germline values: CDR1 SQVTM, CDR2 ANQGSEA. The CDR3 sequence is 11 residues long. Written as DNA, the CDR3 is TGCAGCGTTGAACAGTCCTACGAGCAGTACTTC. This sequence encodes CSVEQSYEQYF.

This clone was seen a handful of times. The V and J genes are TRBV7-3 and TRBJ1-1; D perhaps matches TRBD1 (6 bases). The CDR3 consists of 13 residues. Germline-derived CDR1 and CDR2 are SGHTA and FQGTGA. Trimming removed 4 bases at V and 5 bases at J, with 11 bases between. CDR3 bases: TGTGCCAGCAGCTCCACAACAGGGACTGAAGCTTTCTTT. Protein product: CASSSTTGTEAFF.

The J gene is TRBJ2-6, the V gene TRBV30; D unresolved. Germline V gene lookup returns CDR1 GTSNPN and CDR2 SVGIG (reference sequence). V dropped 2 bases and J dropped 1 base, with 9 bases sitting between them. This CDR3 spans 15 amino acids. The CDR3 sequence: CAWSPLGSGANVLTF. The CDR3 nucleotides are TGTGCCTGGAGTCCCCTGGGATCTGGGGCCAACGTCCTGACTTTC.

This clone was seen a handful of times. This rearrangement joins TRBV6-6 to TRBJ2-7, with D unresolved. Trimming stripped 8 bases from V and 0 bases from J, with 11 bases between. Looked up from germline, CDR1 is MNHNY and CDR2 is SVGAGI (reference sequence). This CDR3 comprises 13 residues. CDR3 nucleotide sequence: TGTGCCAGCGCTGACGGCTACTCCTACGAGCAGTACTTC. Amino acid sequence: CASADGYSYEQYF.

This clone occurred once. This rearrangement joins TRBV5-1 to TRBJ1-2; no reliable D call. The CDR3 is 17 amino acids. Germline CDR1 reads SGHRS; CDR2 reads YFSETQ. The V and J ends lost 0 bases and 8 bases respectively, with 23 bases between them. The CDR3 loop reads CASSLGAPVTGGGGYTF. The CDR3 DNA reads TGCGCCAGCAGCTTGGGGGCCCCGGTTACTGGCGGAGGCGGCTACACCTTC. Looking up the rest from reference TRBV5-1 and TRBJ1-2 gives the full variable domain: KAGVTQTPRYLIKTRGQQVTLSCSPISGHRSVSWYQQTPGQGLQFLFEYFSETQRNKGNFPGRFSGRQFSNSRSEMNVSTLELGDSALYLCASSLGAPVTGGGGYTFGSGTRLTVV.